The rows below give T cell receptor beta chains drawn from one sample of a study of blood T cell repertoires in COVID-19. The protocol was immunoSEQ multiplex PCR, while the TCRdb copy is restricted to in-frame clones and leaves out a portion. The top ten hold 0.7% to 1% of the sample, which has around 460,000 clones, about 87% seen once. Sequenced: peripheral blood. The receptors come from a young man with COVID-19, enrolled during active disease. CDR3s include the opening cysteine and the closing phenylalanine or tryptophan. Fields, in order: V gene, D gene, clone size, J gene, CDR3 DNA, CDR3 protein. The D gene is left open where the match is weak. Rows may omit the clone size; those that give it use once, few, many or a size class.

TRBV6-1	NA	NA	TRBJ1-6	TGTGCCAGCAGTGAACTCTTTGGCCGCTCCTATAATTCACCCCTCCACTTT	CASSELFGRSYNSPLHF
TRBV27	TRBD1	NA	TRBJ2-7	TGTGCCAGCGGCCCCGGGACAGGGGTCTACGAGCAGTACTTC	CASGPGTGVYEQYF
TRBV5-1	NA	few	TRBJ2-7	TGCGCCAGCAGGGCCTCCGACTACGAGCAGTACTTC	CASRASDYEQYF
TRBV28	NA	NA	TRBJ1-4	TGTGCCAGCAGCCCACGATCCATCTTACAAAATGAAAAACTGTTTTTT	CASSPRSILQNEKLFF
TRBV7-9	NA	NA	TRBJ2-7	TGTGCCAGCAGCTTAGCGTTGGGGGCGAGGTCCGAGCAGTACTTC	CASSLALGARSEQYF
TRBV5-4	NA	NA	TRBJ2-7	TGTGCCAGCAGCCTCCGGGAAGAACCCTACGAGCAGTACTTC	CASSLREEPYEQYF
TRBV7-9	NA	NA	TRBJ1-2	TGTGCCAGCAGTCCTTATCAACAGGGTTCCTATGGCTACACCTTC	CASSPYQQGSYGYTF
TRBV18	NA	NA	TRBJ1-4	TGTGCCAGCTCACCACCTAACCCCCAGGGGATGAAGAATGAAAAACTGTTTTTT	CASSPPNPQGMKNEKLFF
TRBV24-1	TRBD2	NA	TRBJ2-1	TGTGCCACCAGTGGGGGGACTAGCATCAATGAGCAGTTCTTC	CATSGGTSINEQFF
TRBV4-1	NA	NA	TRBJ1-4	TGCGCCAGCAGCCCGGGACTCGGGAATGAAAAACTGTTTTTT	CASSPGLGNEKLFF
TRBV6-1	NA	NA	TRBJ1-1	TGTGCCAGCAGTGAATTTCAGGGAGGAACTGAAGCTTTCTTT	CASSEFQGGTEAFF
TRBV7-3	NA	NA	TRBJ2-1	TGTGCCAGCAGTTCCCGGGTCTACAATGAGCAGTTCTTC	CASSSRVYNEQFF
TRBV6-4	NA	once	TRBJ1-1	TGTGCCAGCGCCACAGAGCTGAACACTGAAGCTTTCTTT	CASATELNTEAFF
TRBV5-1	NA	NA	TRBJ2-2	TGCGCCAGCAGCTTGGATGCAGGGTCAACCGGGGAGCTGTTTTTT	CASSLDAGSTGELFF
TRBV5-8	NA	once	TRBJ2-3	TGTGCCAGCAGTGTCAGGGGAGATAGCACAGATACGCAGTATTTT	CASSVRGDSTDTQYF
TRBV6-1	TRBD2	once	TRBJ2-5	TGTGCCAGCAGTGCCCGGACTAGCGGGAGGGAGGGGAAAGAGACCCAGTACTTC	CASSARTSGREGKETQYF
TRBV29-1	TRBD2	NA	TRBJ2-4	TGCAGCGTCGCCCTCCGACTAGCCCCGAACATTCAGTACTTC	CSVALRLAPNIQYF
TRBV11-3	TRBD2	NA	TRBJ2-5	TGTGCCAGCAGCTTAGATGGGGGGGGAGAGACCCAGTACTTC	CASSLDGGGETQYF
TRBV30	NA	NA	TRBJ2-7	TGTGCTTGGAGTAGCGCCTACCTCTCCTACGAGCAGTACTTC	CAWSSAYLSYEQYF
TRBV11-2	NA	NA	TRBJ2-3	TGTGCCAGCAGCTTAAGTCGGGGGGCGGGAGATACGCAGTATTTT	CASSLSRGAGDTQYF
TRBV6-1	NA	NA	TRBJ1-6	TGTGCCAGCAGTGAGTATAGCTGGTCACCCCTCCACTTT	CASSEYSWSPLHF
TRBV6-5	TRBD1	NA	TRBJ1-5	TGTGCCAGCAGTCAGGGGGGAGAGAGTCAGCCCCAGCATTTT	CASSQGGESQPQHF
TRBV11-1	NA	NA	TRBJ2-5	TGTGCCAGCAGCCACGCGTCGGGGGTTATTGTGGCCCAGTACTTC	CASSHASGVIVAQYF
TRBV5-4	TRBD2	NA	TRBJ2-7	TGTGCCAGCAGCTTGAGCGGAAGCGGGAGGGGCTACGAGCAGTACTTC	CASSLSGSGRGYEQYF
TRBV25-1	NA	NA	TRBJ2-7	TGTGCCAGCAGTACCAGGGTCGAGCAGTACTTC	CASSTRVEQYF
TRBV7-9	NA	NA	TRBJ2-1	TGTGCCAGCAGCCAATTGACAGGTCATGAGCAGTTCTTC	CASSQLTGHEQFF
TRBV2	NA	NA	TRBJ2-5	TGTGCCAGCAGTGAAGTACCGTCACTCAGGGCCCAGTACTTC	CASSEVPSLRAQYF